This TCR beta chain is from a study of cytomegalovirus exposure and HLA in healthy donors. Study-level points and caveats: Serostatus for CMV was the only available immune exposure information. In most subjects, TCR beta sequences reportedly gave accurate predictions of HLA-A and HLA-B alleles. A missense variant in DCLRE1C was later tied to TCR beta V- and J-gene trimming.

Concerning this clone itself: The antigen is not known.

Researchers ran the PCR with 60 Vbeta and 13 Jbeta primers. Clones were read by immunoSEQ multiplex PCR, and TCRdb kept only the in-frame ones, dropping some. The table shows over 100,000 clones, with 70% to 85% occurring only once. From germline, CDR1 is SGHTA and CDR2 FQGNSA. CDR3 size: 17 residues. Losses at the gene ends were 5 bases for V and 5 bases for J; bases not matched to a gene: 15. This clonotype was obtained from a man aged 35-49 years in good health and CMV-seropositive. Sequences were obtained from PBMCs. This rearrangement joins TRBV7-2 to TRBJ2-5, with 9 bases fitting TRBD1. The DNA for the CDR3 is TGTGCCAGCAGCCCGCCTAGCGGATACAGGGGGCGCGAGACCCAGTACTTC. Translated, it gives CASSPPSGYRGRETQYF.